The 10 T cell receptor beta chains listed next were all sequenced from one sample in a study of cytomegalovirus exposure and HLA in healthy donors. The PCR contained 60 Vbeta and 13 Jbeta primers. Method: immunoSEQ multiplex PCR; TCRdb's copy keeps in-frame clones and lacks some. The sample yields approximately 100,000 clones, roughly 80% seen once. The sample comprised PBMCs. The receptors derive from a female donor in good health and CMV-seronegative.

J is TRBJ1-3 and V is TRBV6-5; D might be TRBD1 (5 bases). V lost 9 bases and J lost 0, with 15 bases in between. Germline CDR1 and CDR2: MNHEY and SVGAGI. CDR3 length: 15 amino acids. The CDR3 region is CASIRAGLSGNTIYF. The CDR3 DNA reads as TGTGCCAGTATCCGTGCGGGGCTCTCTGGAAACACCATATATTTT.

The chain carries TRBV10-3 and TRBJ1-2; possible D gene TRBD1, 6 bases. Per the germline V gene, CDR1 is ENHRY and CDR2 is SYGVKD. V lost 10 bases, J lost 2 bases, and 14 bases lay in between. This CDR3 spans 13 amino acids. The CDR3 is CATLGDRNYGYTF. As DNA, the CDR3 is TGTGCCACCTTAGGAGACAGGAACTATGGCTACACCTTC.

V usage is TRBV7-9 and J usage is TRBJ2-7; TRBD1 is a possible D gene (7 bases). CDR1 is SEHNR and CDR2 is FQNEAQ in the germline V gene (reference sequence). This CDR3 contains 13 residues. Trimming left V 11 bases short and J 5 bases short, with 19 bases between. The CDR3 loop is CAARAEGAHEQYF. CDR3 sequence (DNA): TGTGCCGCACGGGCGGAGGGGGCCCACGAGCAGTACTTC.

The chain is built from TRBV5-4 and TRBJ1-1, with D maybe TRBD1 (5 bases). This CDR3 has 12 residues. Germline V lookup: CDR1 SGHNT, CDR2 YYREEE (reference sequence). V gave up 9 bases and J gave up 5 bases, with 14 bases separating them. The CDR3 bases are TGTGCCACAGGAGGGGATTTGACTGAAGCTTTCTTT. Encoded protein: CATGGDLTEAFF. Drawing the rest from reference TRBV5-4 and TRBJ1-1, the complete variable domain is ETGVTQSPTHLIKTRGQQVTLRCSSQSGHNTVSWYQQALGQGPQFIFQYYREEENGRGNFPPRFSGLQFPNYSSELNVNALELDDSALYLCATGGDLTEAFFGQGTRLTVV.

The rearrangement uses TRBV6-5 and TRBJ2-7, with D possibly TRBD2 on 6 matching bases. Germline V gene sequence: CDR1 MNHEY, CDR2 SVGAGI. This CDR3 is 15 amino acids long. The ends were cut back, 6 bases at V and 2 bases at J, with 17 bases in the middle. CDR3 bases: TGTGCCAGCAGCCCAACCGGGACTCCAACCTACGAGCAGTACTTC. It is translated as CASSPTGTPTYEQYF.

The genes are TRBV7-2 and TRBJ2-3, with 9 bases lining up with TRBD2. V dropped 4 bases and J dropped 7; count of bases not matched to a gene: 12. The CDR3 sequence is 16 residues long. Germline V gene data show CDR1 as SGHTA and CDR2 as FQGNSA. For the CDR3, the DNA is TGTGCCAGCAGCTCGTTAGCGGGGGCGAGCAGAAATACGCAGTATTTT. Its protein product is CASSSLAGASRNTQYF.

This chain uses TRBV5-6 with TRBJ1-2; tentative D call: TRBD1 (6 bases). The germline V and J ends were trimmed by 4 bases and 6 bases, with 10 bases remaining between them. The CDR3 contains 12 residues. The germline V gene has CDR1 SGHDT and CDR2 YYEEEE. CDR3 sequence (DNA): TGTGCCAGCAGCCCGGACAGCAATGGCTACACCTTC. This gives the protein CASSPDSNGYTF.

The chain is built from TRBV27 and TRBJ2-1; D is ambiguous. Germline V gene data show CDR1 as MNHEY and CDR2 as SMNVEV (reference sequence). V was pared by 3 bases and J by 0 bases, with 6 bases between. The CDR3 extends over 14 amino acids. The CDR3 spells CASSFFSSYNEQFF. CDR3 nucleotide sequence: TGTGCCAGCAGTTTTTTTAGCTCCTACAATGAGCAGTTCTTC.

The chain carries TRBV30 and TRBJ2-7; the D gene is possibly TRBD2 (6 bases). Germline CDR1 is GTSNPN and CDR2 is SVGIG (reference sequence). Between the trimmed V and J ends, which lost 5 bases and 6 bases, there was a span of 23 bases. The CDR3 has 15 amino acids. The CDR3 protein is CAWGMTDLTSSEQYF. The CDR3 nucleotides read TGTGCCTGGGGGATGACAGATCTGACTAGTTCCGAGCAGTACTTC.

This clone has a handful of counts. This chain uses TRBV5-1 with TRBJ2-1; 7 bases align to TRBD2. The CDR3 consists of 15 residues. Germline assignment: CDR1 SGHRS and CDR2 YFSETQ. V lost 3 bases and J lost 5; bases outside the gene matches: 8. The CDR3 region is CASSSSFAGDNEQFF. The CDR3 DNA follows: TGCGCCAGCAGCTCTTCCTTTGCGGGGGACAATGAGCAGTTCTTC. Full variable domain (remainder filled in from reference TRBV5-1 and TRBJ2-1): KAGVTQTPRYLIKTRGQQVTLSCSPISGHRSVSWYQQTPGQGLQFLFEYFSETQRNKGNFPGRFSGRQFSNSRSEMNVSTLELGDSALYLCASSSSFAGDNEQFFGPGTRLTVL.